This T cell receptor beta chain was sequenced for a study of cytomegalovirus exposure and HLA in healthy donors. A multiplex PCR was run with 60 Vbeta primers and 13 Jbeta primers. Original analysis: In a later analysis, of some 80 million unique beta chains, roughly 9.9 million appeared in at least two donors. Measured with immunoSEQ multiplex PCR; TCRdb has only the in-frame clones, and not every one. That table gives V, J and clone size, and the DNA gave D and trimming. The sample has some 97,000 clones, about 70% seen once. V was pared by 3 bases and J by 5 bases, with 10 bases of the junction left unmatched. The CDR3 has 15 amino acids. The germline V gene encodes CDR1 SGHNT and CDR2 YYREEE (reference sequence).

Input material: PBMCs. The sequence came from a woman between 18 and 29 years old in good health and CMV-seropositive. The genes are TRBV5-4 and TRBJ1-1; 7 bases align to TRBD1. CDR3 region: CASSSPTGKRTEAFF. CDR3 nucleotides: TGTGCCAGCAGCTCACCGACAGGGAAGCGTACTGAAGCTTTCTTT.